This TCR beta chain was captured by sequencing in a study of shared clonotypes between healthy human individuals. Whole-study findings and limits: A generally larger estimated richness was seen in naive subsets than in memory subsets.

The split of CD4+ cells yielded CD45RA+ naive and CD45RA-negative memory subsets. With regard to this clone: The antigen remains undetermined.

The V gene's germline CDR1 is SGHTA and CDR2 FQGNSA. The CDR3 contains 14 residues. V trimming: 2 bases; J trimming: 6 bases; junction bases outside the gene matches: 2. It was about 190 ng DNA, tens of thousands of T cell genomes, that sorted-subset replicate PCRs used. The table came from immunoSEQ multiplex PCR; TCRdb's copy has only in-frame clones and leaves some out. Altogether hundreds of thousands of clones are present, over 65% being singletons, with the ten largest covering 1.5% to 2%. This TCR came from a woman in her 30s in good health. The rearrangement uses TRBV7-2 and TRBJ1-3; TRBD1 matches at 9 bases. Sequencing was carried out using memory CD4+ T cells sorted from blood. The subset: CD45RA-negative fraction. CDR3 protein: CASSLTGGENTIYF. The CDR3 DNA is TGTGCCAGCAGCTTAACAGGGGGCGAAAACACCATATATTTT. The complete variable domain, with remaining parts taken from reference TRBV7-2 and TRBJ1-3, reads GAGVSQSPSNKVTEKGKDVELRCDPISGHTALYWYRQSLGQGLEFLIYFQGNSAPDKSGLPSDRFSAERTGGSVSTLTIQRTQQEDSAVYLCASSLTGGENTIYFGEGSWLTVV.